The T cell receptor beta chain under discussion was sequenced for a study of monozygotic twins with inflammatory bowel disease. TCRdb reprocessed the 5' RACE reads and keeps a single row for each CDR3 protein, giving no DNA. The table for this sample gives about 210,000 distinct CDR3 sequences. Per the germline V gene, CDR1 is DFQATT and CDR2 is SNEGSKA (reference sequence). The CDR3 consists of 13 residues. The chain employs TRBV20-1 and TRBJ2-1; there is no DNA to check the TCRdb D call of TRBD1. The sample taken for sequencing was blood. The clonotype comes from a human donor with ulcerative colitis or Crohn's disease, or a healthy co-twin of an affected twin (not recorded which). CDR3 residues: CSAGTTSVNEQFF.